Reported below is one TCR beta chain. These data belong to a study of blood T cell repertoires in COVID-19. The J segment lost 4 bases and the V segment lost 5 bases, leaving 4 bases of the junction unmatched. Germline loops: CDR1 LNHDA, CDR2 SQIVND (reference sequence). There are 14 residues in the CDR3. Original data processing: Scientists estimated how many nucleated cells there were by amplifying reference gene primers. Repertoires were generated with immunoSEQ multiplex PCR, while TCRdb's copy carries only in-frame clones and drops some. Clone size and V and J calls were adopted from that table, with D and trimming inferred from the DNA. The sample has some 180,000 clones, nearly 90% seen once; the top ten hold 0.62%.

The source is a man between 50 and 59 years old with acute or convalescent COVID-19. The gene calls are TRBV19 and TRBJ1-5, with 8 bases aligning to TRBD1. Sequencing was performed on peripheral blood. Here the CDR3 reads CASSADRENQPQHF. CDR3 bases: TGTGCCAGTAGTGCGGACAGGGAAAATCAGCCCCAGCATTTT.